Detailed here is one T cell receptor (beta chain). Its antigen remains unknown. A single base separates this from a much larger clone, so it may be a read error. The data belong to a study of molecular identifiers for immune sequencing clone quantification. Overall study results and limits: Effector cells had over 99% of their molecules in clones above 20 RNA copies, while naive cells had under 1%.

The CDR3 is made up of 11 amino acids. Germline V gene lookup returns CDR1 MNHEY and CDR2 SVGEGT. Previously published methods and listed TCR primers were used for the bulk TCR libraries. Each CDR3 protein is one row after TCRdb ran MiXCR on the PCR reads. The profile shows around 480,000 distinct CDR3 sequences, about 21% of them singletons. Using 10%, 30% or 50% RNA, naive CD8 libraries were derived from approximately 22,000 to 940,000 sorted cells. When naive CD8 T cells were sorted, they were gated as CD8+CD4-CCR7+CD45RA+. The rearrangement joins TRBV6-2 or TRBV6-3 to TRBJ2-6; D might be TRBD1 (6 bases). What was sequenced was naive CD8+ T cells from blood, with Jurkat cell RNA spiked in. Subset defined: FACS-sorted CD8+CD4-CCR7+CD45RA+ naive T cells. The receptor was isolated from a human donor in good health. Some libraries in this study had Jurkat cell RNA spiked in. CDR3 in DNA: TGTGCCAGCAGTTACGGGGGCGTCCCGACTTTC. Residues: CASSYGGVPTF.